This T cell receptor beta chain was observed in a study of T-cell memory formation after mild COVID-19. The sample holds a few counts of this clonotype. Germline CDR1 reads SGHDT; CDR2 reads YYEEEE. The V gene end was trimmed by 3 bases and the J gene end by 3 bases; junction bases not matched to a gene: 7. This CDR3 spans 16 amino acids. From the 5' RACE reads, TCRdb called clonotypes with MiXCR, one entry per CDR3 protein. The data show about 260,000 distinct CDR3 sequences, with roughly 17% seen just once and more than 20% held by the top ten. This rearrangement joins TRBV5-6 to TRBJ2-3, with 10 positions matching TRBD1. The source of this sequence is a man younger than 30 who had mild COVID-19 (a few samples of this study predate the infection). Cell type and time point are not known. Sequenced: PBMCs or a T cell subset sorted from them (not recorded which). CDR3 residues: CASSSLGQGGTDTQYF. Here the CDR3 DNA reads TGTGCCAGCAGCTCTCTTGGACAGGGGGGTACAGATACGCAGTATTTT.